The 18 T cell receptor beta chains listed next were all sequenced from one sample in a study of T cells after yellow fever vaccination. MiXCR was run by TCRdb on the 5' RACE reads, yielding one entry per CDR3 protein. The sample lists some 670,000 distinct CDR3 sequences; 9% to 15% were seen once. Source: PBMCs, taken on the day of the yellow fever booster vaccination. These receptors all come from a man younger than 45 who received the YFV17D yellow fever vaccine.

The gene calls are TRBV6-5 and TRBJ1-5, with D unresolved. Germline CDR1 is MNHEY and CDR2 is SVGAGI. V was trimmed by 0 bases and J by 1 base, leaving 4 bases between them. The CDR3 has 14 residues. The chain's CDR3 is CASSYSGSNQPQHF. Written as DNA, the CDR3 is TGTGCCAGCAGTTACTCGGGCAGCAATCAGCCCCAGCATTTT.

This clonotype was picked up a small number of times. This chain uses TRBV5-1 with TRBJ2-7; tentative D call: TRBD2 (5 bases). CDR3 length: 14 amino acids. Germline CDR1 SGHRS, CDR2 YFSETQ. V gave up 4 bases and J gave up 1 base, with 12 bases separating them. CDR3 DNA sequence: TGCGCCAGCAGCATCGGGATGCAATCCTACGAGCAGTACTTC. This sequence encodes CASSIGMQSYEQYF.

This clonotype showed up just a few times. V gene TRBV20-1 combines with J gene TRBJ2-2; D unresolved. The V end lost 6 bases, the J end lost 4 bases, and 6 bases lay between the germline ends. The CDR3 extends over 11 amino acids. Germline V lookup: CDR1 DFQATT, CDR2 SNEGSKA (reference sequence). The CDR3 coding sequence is TGCAGTGCCGCCTTCACCGGGGAGCTGTTTTTT. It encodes CSAAFTGELFF.

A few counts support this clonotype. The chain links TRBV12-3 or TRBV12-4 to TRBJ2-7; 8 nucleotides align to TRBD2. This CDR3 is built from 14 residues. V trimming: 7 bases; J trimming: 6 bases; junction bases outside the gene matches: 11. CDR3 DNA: TGTGCCAGCAACCTAGCGGGTTTGGTGGGCGAGCAGTACTTC. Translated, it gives CASNLAGLVGEQYF.

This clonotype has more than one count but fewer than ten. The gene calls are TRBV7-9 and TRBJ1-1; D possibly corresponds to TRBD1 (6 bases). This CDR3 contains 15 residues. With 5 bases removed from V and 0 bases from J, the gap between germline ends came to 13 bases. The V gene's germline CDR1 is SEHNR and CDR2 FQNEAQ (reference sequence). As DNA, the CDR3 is TGTGCCAGCAGCCTACAGGGCGTGATGAACACTGAAGCTTTCTTT. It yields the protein CASSLQGVMNTEAFF. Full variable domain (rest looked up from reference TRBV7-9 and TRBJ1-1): DTGVSQNPRHKITKRGQNVTFRCDPISEHNRLYWYRQTLGQGPEFLTYFQNEAQLEKSRLLSDRFSAERPKGSFSTLEIQRTEQGDSAMYLCASSLQGVMNTEAFFGQGTRLTVV.

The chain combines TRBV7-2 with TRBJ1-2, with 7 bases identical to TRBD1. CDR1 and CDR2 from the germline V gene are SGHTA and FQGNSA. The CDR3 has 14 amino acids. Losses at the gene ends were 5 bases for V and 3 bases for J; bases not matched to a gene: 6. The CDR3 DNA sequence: TGTGCCAGCAGCCCAGGGGGGCTTCACTATGGCTACACCTTC. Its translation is CASSPGGLHYGYTF.

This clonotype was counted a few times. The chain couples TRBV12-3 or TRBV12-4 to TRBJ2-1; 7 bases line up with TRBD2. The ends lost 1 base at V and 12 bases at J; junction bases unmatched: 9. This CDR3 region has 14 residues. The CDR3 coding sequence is TGTGCCAGCAGTTTAGGAGGGACTACCGCCGGGCAGTTCTTC. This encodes CASSLGGTTAGQFF.

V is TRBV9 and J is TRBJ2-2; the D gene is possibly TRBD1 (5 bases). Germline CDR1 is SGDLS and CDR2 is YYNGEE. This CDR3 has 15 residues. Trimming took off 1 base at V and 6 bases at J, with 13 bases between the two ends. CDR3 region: CASSVQGLGSGELFF. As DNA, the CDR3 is TGTGCCAGCAGCGTACAGGGCCTAGGGTCCGGGGAGCTGTTTTTT.

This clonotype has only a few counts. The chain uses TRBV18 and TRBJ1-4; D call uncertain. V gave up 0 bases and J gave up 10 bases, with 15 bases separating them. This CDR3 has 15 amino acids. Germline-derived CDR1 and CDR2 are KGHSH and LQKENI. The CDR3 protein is CASSPPGRSIGKLFF. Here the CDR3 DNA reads TGTGCCAGCTCACCACCGGGAAGGTCAATTGGAAAACTGTTTTTT.

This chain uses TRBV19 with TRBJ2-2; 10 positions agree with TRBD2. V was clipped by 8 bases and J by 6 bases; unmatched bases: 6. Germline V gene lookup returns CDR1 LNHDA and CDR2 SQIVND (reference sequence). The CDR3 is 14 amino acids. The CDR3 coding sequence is TGTGCCAGTCTGGCTAGCGGGAGATCCGGGGAGCTGTTTTTT. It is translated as CASLASGRSGELFF.

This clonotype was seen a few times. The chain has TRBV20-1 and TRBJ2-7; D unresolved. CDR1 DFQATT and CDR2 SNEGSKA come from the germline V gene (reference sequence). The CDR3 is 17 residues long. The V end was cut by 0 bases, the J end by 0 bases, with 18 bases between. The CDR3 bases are TGCAGTGCTAGAGATCCTTCTTCTGGTACAGACTCCTACGAGCAGTACTTC. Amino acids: CSARDPSSGTDSYEQYF.

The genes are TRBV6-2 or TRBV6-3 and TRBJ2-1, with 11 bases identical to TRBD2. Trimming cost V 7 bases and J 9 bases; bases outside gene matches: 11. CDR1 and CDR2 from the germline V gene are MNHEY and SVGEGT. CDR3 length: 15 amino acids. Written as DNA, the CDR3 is TGTGCCAGCACCCTTAGCGGGAGGGCCGGGGGTGAGCAGTTCTTC. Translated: CASTLSGRAGGEQFF.

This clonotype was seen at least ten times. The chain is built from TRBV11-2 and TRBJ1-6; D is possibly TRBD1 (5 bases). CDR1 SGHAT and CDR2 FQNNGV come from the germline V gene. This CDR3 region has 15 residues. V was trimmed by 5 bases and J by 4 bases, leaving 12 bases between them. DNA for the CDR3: TGTGCCAGCAGCCCACAGACAGCTTATAATTCACCCCTCCACTTT. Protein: CASSPQTAYNSPLHF.

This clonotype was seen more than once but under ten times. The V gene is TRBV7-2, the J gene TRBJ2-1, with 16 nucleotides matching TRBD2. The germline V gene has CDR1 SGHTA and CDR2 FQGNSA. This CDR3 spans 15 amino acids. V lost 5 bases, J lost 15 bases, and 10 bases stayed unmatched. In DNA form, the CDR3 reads TGTGCCAGCAGCACACCCGGGACTAGCGGGAGGGCCAGGTTCTTC. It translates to CASSTPGTSGRARFF.

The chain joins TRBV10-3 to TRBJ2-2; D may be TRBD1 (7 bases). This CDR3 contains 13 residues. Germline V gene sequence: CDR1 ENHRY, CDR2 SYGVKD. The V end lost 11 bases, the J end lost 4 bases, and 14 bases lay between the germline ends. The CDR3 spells CAARGESTGELFF. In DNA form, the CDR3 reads TGTGCCGCCAGGGGGGAGAGCACCGGGGAGCTGTTTTTT.

The DNA of the CDR3 is TGCGCCAGCAGCTTGGGACAGGGGAGGGATGAGCAGTTCTTC. Translating it yields CASSLGQGRDEQFF. V is TRBV5-1 and J is TRBJ2-1, with a possible D match to TRBD1 (8 bases). There are 14 residues in the CDR3. The ends were cut back, 0 bases at V and 8 bases at J, with 12 bases in the middle. Germline V lookup: CDR1 SGHRS, CDR2 YFSETQ.

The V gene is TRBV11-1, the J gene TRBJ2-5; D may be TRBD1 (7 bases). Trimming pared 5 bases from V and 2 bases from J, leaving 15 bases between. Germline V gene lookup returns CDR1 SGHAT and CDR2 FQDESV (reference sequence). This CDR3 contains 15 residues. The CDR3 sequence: CASSRDRDSQETQYF. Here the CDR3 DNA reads TGTGCCAGCAGCCGCGACAGGGACTCACAAGAGACCCAGTACTTC. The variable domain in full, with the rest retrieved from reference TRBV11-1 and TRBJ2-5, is EAEVAQSPRYKITEKSQAVAFWCDPISGHATLYWYRQILGQGPELLVQFQDESVVDDSQLPKDRFSAERLKGVDSTLKIQPAELGDSAMYLCASSRDRDSQETQYFGPGTRLLVL.

CDR3 nucleotides: TGTGCCAGCAGCTTGTCACACACTGAAGCTTTCTTT. It is translated as CASSLSHTEAFF. The chain has TRBV5-5 and TRBJ1-1; D is uncertain. Germline V gene sequence: CDR1 SGHKS, CDR2 YYEKEE (reference sequence). CDR3 size: 12 residues. The ends were cut back, 1 base at V and 3 bases at J, with 4 bases in the middle.